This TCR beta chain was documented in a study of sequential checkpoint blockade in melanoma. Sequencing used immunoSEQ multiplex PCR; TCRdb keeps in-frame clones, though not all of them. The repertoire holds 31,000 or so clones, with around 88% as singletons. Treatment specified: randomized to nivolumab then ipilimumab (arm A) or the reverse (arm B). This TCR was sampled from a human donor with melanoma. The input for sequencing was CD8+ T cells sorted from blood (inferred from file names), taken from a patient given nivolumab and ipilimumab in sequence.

The CDR3 loop reads CASSFLATPDTQYF. CDR3 sequence (DNA): TGTGCCAGCAGCTTTCTAGCGACCCCAGATACGCAGTATTTT. The V and J genes are TRBV11-2 and TRBJ2-3; the D gene is possibly TRBD2 (6 bases). In germline, CDR1 is SGHAT, CDR2 FQNNGV. The CDR3 sequence is 14 residues long. The germline V and J ends were trimmed by 3 bases and 4 bases, with 11 bases remaining between them.